This T cell receptor beta chain was obtained from a study of T-cell memory formation after mild COVID-19. General observations from the study: Researchers report contracting CD4+ clones mostly in CM and EM, with CD8+ clones in EMRA.

This clonotype occurred a few times. Its specificity is not known. The length of the CDR3 is 16 residues. Germline loops: CDR1 SGHDT, CDR2 YYEEEE. V was trimmed by 4 bases and J by 4 bases, leaving 17 bases between them. MiXCR was run by TCRdb on the 5' RACE reads, yielding one entry per CDR3 protein. This sample carries around 310,000 distinct CDR3 sequences, about 20% of them seen once, and the ten largest clones take about 21%. V gene TRBV5-6 combines with J gene TRBJ2-2, with D perhaps being TRBD1 or TRBD2 (5 bases each). This TCR was sampled from a man in his late teens or twenties who had mild COVID-19 (a few samples of this study predate the infection). Cell type and time point are not known. The specimen was PBMCs or a T cell subset sorted from them (not recorded which). In DNA form, the CDR3 reads TGTGCCAGCAGCCCAACGGGGCGAGGGTTCACCGGGGAGCTGTTTTTT. Protein product: CASSPTGRGFTGELFF.